The clone carrying this T cell receptor (beta chain) was found a few times. The use of a sample-barcoded 5' primer and a J-beta primer mix characterized a second PCR of about 7 to 12 cycles. TCRdb re-called the 5' RACE reads with MiXCR, one entry per CDR3 protein. The table has 1.5 million to 2 million distinct CDR3 sequences, more than 35% seen once; the top ten hold around 23%. This entry belongs to a study of blood T cells in healthy people across ages. Germline CDR1 is MNHEY and CDR2 is SVGAGI. The CDR3 runs 14 residues. The germline V and J ends were trimmed by 2 bases and 3 bases, with 11 bases remaining between them.

The chain combines TRBV6-5 with TRBJ2-7; D is undetermined. The sample comprised blood. This TCR came from a human donor in good health. CDR3 loop: CASSYTLLGYEQYF. The DNA for the CDR3 is TGTGCCAGCAGTTACACCTTACTTGGCTACGAGCAGTACTTC.